The next 32 T cell receptor beta chains were all read from a single sample in a study of OX40 agonist ivuxolimab in advanced cancers. Method: immunoSEQ multiplex PCR; TCRdb's copy keeps in-frame clones and lacks some. The profile shows approximately 63,000 clones, about four fifths of them singletons. The sample was CD4+ or CD8+ T cells sorted from blood, taken in a trial of the OX40 agonist ivuxolimab. Receptors originate from an adult with an advanced solid tumor such as melanoma, head and neck, liver or kidney cancer.

V and J are TRBV7-3 and TRBJ1-3; D unresolved. The CDR3 runs 13 residues. V lost 5 bases and J 1 base, leaving 6 bases between the germline ends. In germline, CDR1 is SGHTA, CDR2 FQGTGA. The CDR3 DNA follows: TGTGCCAGCAGCGGGGATTCTGGAAACACCATATATTTT. Translating it yields CASSGDSGNTIYF.

As concerns this clone: At one end, the junction sequence differs from germline, possibly due to a read error. This rearrangement joins TRBV6-5 to TRBJ2-7; 10 nucleotides match TRBD2. CDR1 and CDR2 (germline): MNHEY, SVGAGI. The CDR3 is 14 amino acids. CDR3 bases: TGTGCCAGCAGCCAGCGGGGGGGATCCTTCGAGCAGTACTTC. It is translated as CASSQRGGSFEQYF.

This chain links TRBV30 with TRBJ2-1; TRBD2 matches at 8 bases. Germline loops: CDR1 GTSNPN, CDR2 SVGIG (reference sequence). The CDR3 is 15 residues long. The ends lost 0 bases at V and 8 bases at J; junction bases unmatched: 9. The CDR3 nucleotides are TGTGCCTGGAGTGTCGGTAGCGGGAAAGGAGATGAGCAGTTCTTC. It translates to CAWSVGSGKGDEQFF.

This sequence joins TRBV27 and TRBJ2-3; no clear D gene. The CDR3 runs 12 residues. The germline CDR1 and CDR2 sequences are MNHEY and SMNVEV (reference sequence). The V gene lost 2 bases and the J gene lost 6 bases, with 6 bases spanning the gap. This CDR3 reads CASSLGYDTQYF. CDR3 coding DNA: TGTGCCAGCAGTTTAGGGTACGATACGCAGTATTTT.

This clone has a handful of counts. The V call is TRBV5-1, the J call TRBJ2-3, with TRBD2 matching over 12 bases. V lost 2 bases to trimming and J lost 2 bases; unmatched junction nucleotides: 12. Germline assignment: CDR1 SGHRS and CDR2 YFSETQ. There are 19 residues in the CDR3. The CDR3 protein is CASSLTKETSGSDTDTQYF. The CDR3 DNA is TGCGCCAGCAGCTTAACAAAGGAGACTAGCGGGAGTGACACAGATACGCAGTATTTT.

The CDR3 sequence is CAISDPGRGLTEAFF. Written as DNA, the CDR3 is TGTGCCATCAGTGACCCCGGAAGGGGGCTTACTGAAGCTTTCTTT. The chain employs TRBV10-3 and TRBJ1-1, with 7 positions matching TRBD1. V dropped 3 bases and J dropped 5; count of bases not matched to a gene: 9. The CDR3 loop spans 15 amino acids. Germline V CDR1 and CDR2: ENHRY, SYGVKD.

There are a few counts of this clone. This chain connects TRBV6-1 to TRBJ2-7; no clear D gene. CDR1 MNHNS and CDR2 SASEGT come from the germline V gene. With 4 bases removed from V and 0 bases from J, the gap between germline ends came to 1 base. The CDR3 extends over 11 amino acids. The CDR3 nucleotides are TGTGCCAGCAGTGCCTCCTACGAGCAGTACTTC. It translates to CASSASYEQYF.

The genes are TRBV6-5 and TRBJ1-2, with D tentatively TRBD1 (5 bases). The CDR3 totals 12 residues. Germline CDR1 is MNHEY and CDR2 is SVGAGI. The germline V and J ends were trimmed by 5 bases and 5 bases, with 9 bases remaining between them. The DNA for the CDR3 is TGTGCCAGCAGTGACGGACAATATGGCTACACCTTC. This codes for CASSDGQYGYTF.

The CDR3 reads CASSPVLTDTQYF. The CDR3 DNA reads TGTGCCAGCAGCCCCGTCCTCACAGATACGCAGTATTTT. V is TRBV7-6 and J is TRBJ2-3; D is unresolved. The germline gives CDR1 SGHVS, CDR2 FNYEAQ. This CDR3 contains 13 residues. Trimming left V 5 bases short and J 2 bases short, with 8 bases between.

CDR3 protein: CASSSSGGNTGELFF. CDR3 in DNA: TGTGCCAGCAGCTCTAGCGGGGGGAACACCGGGGAGCTGTTTTTT. The rearrangement uses TRBV7-9 and TRBJ2-2; 10 bases are shared with TRBD2. Germline trimming cut 4 bases from V and 1 base from J; bases unmatched to any gene: 0. CDR1 is SEHNR, CDR2 FQNEAQ, per germline (reference sequence). This CDR3 has 15 amino acids.

The rearrangement uses TRBV10-3 and TRBJ2-1, with D tentatively TRBD1 or TRBD2 (5 bases each). Per germline, CDR1 ENHRY and CDR2 SYGVKD. V lost 5 bases, J lost 9 bases, and 11 bases lay in between. The CDR3 covers 12 residues. The CDR3 nucleotides read TGTGCCATCAGTCAAGATGGGGGTGAGCAGTTCTTC. Its translation: CAISQDGGEQFF.

The chain couples TRBV7-8 to TRBJ1-4; 12 bases are shared with TRBD1. Germline V gives CDR1 SGHVS, CDR2 FQNEAQ. V dropped 1 base and J dropped 7; count of bases not matched to a gene: 4. The length of the CDR3 is 16 residues. As DNA, the CDR3 is TGTGCCAGCAGCTTAGGGGACAGGGGGCCGGGTGAAAAACTGTTTTTT. Its protein product is CASSLGDRGPGEKLFF.

CDR3 nucleotide sequence: TGTGCCAGCAGTACAGGGTTAGGCTACACCTTC. Its translation: CASSTGLGYTF. The rearrangement links TRBV6-6 to TRBJ1-2, with D possibly being TRBD1 (6 bases). The length of the CDR3 is 11 residues. Germline CDR1 is MNHNY and CDR2 is SVGAGI (reference sequence). With 5 bases removed from V and 8 bases from J, the gap between germline ends came to 9 bases.

V gene TRBV29-1 combines with J gene TRBJ2-5; D unresolved. The CDR3 sequence is 12 residues long. CDR1 and CDR2 (germline): SQVTM, ANQGSEA. Trimming removed 4 bases at V and 7 bases at J, with 13 bases between. CDR3 loop: CSVGLDLGTQYF. CDR3 in DNA: TGCAGCGTTGGTCTAGATTTGGGGACCCAGTACTTC.

The chain uses TRBV11-3 and TRBJ2-7, with 7 bases matching TRBD2. The CDR3 is 13 amino acids. Germline CDR1 is SGHNT and CDR2 is YENEEA. J gave up 7 bases and V 5 bases, and 8 bases lay outside the gene matches. DNA for the CDR3: TGTGCCAGCAGCAGAAGGGAGGGGACTGAGCAGTACTTC. This translates into CASSRREGTEQYF.

V gene TRBV6-5 combines with J gene TRBJ2-7; the D is unclear. The CDR3 sequence is 14 residues long. CDR1 and CDR2 from the germline V gene are MNHEY and SVGAGI. V shed 0 bases and J shed 2 bases, with 8 bases lying between them. The CDR3 is CASSYSAWTYEQYF. CDR3 sequence (DNA): TGTGCCAGCAGTTACTCGGCCTGGACCTACGAGCAGTACTTC.

This rearrangement joins TRBV7-8 to TRBJ1-5, with 9 bases matching TRBD1. Germline CDR1 and CDR2: SGHVS and FQNEAQ. This CDR3 is 16 amino acids long. V was pared by 5 bases and J by 2 bases, with 7 bases of the junction left unmatched. This CDR3 is CASSLEGQGGNQPQHF. DNA for the CDR3: TGTGCCAGCAGCCTAGAGGGACAGGGTGGCAATCAGCCCCAGCATTTT.

Here the CDR3 DNA reads TGTGCCAGCAGCTTGTCGGCTAGCGGGAGCACAGATACGCAGTATTTT. Translating it yields CASSLSASGSTDTQYF. The rearrangement links TRBV7-9 to TRBJ2-3, with 8 bases lining up with TRBD2. After removal of 3 bases from V and 0 bases from J, the junction contained 5 bases not matched to a gene. The germline V gene has CDR1 SEHNR and CDR2 FQNEAQ (reference sequence). The CDR3 has 16 amino acids.

This clone has a handful of counts. This rearrangement joins TRBV7-8 to TRBJ2-2; D remains unclear. The V and J ends lost 3 bases and 8 bases respectively, with 13 bases between them. The CDR3 covers 14 residues. Germline CDR1 reads SGHVS; CDR2 reads FQNEAQ. The CDR3 sequence is CASSFEPPRGELFF. The CDR3 coding sequence is TGTGCCAGCAGCTTCGAACCCCCTAGGGGGGAGCTGTTTTTT.

The chain links TRBV10-3 to TRBJ1-6; no reliable D call. Germline lookup yields CDR1 ENHRY and CDR2 SYGVKD. The CDR3 consists of 14 residues. Trimming pared 2 bases from V and 5 bases from J, leaving 7 bases between. CDR3 residues: CAISERTNNSPLHF. CDR3 bases: TGTGCCATCAGTGAGAGGACCAATAATTCACCCCTCCACTTT.

The rearrangement links TRBV6-4 to TRBJ2-7; no reliable D call. Germline CDR1 is MRHNA and CDR2 is SNTAGT. Trimming left V 5 bases short and J 4 bases short, with 15 bases between. There are 14 residues in the CDR3. Here the CDR3 DNA reads TGTGCCAGCAGTCGCCCGGCGCCGGGTTACGAGCAGTACTTC. Translated: CASSRPAPGYEQYF.

The chain couples TRBV7-3 to TRBJ2-2, with 9 bases fitting TRBD1. CDR3 length: 15 amino acids. Germline V lookup: CDR1 SGHTA, CDR2 FQGTGA. The V and J ends lost 7 bases and 0 bases, in that order; junction bases with no gene match: 3. CDR3: CASKTGGANTGELFF. The CDR3 DNA is TGTGCCAGCAAAACAGGGGGCGCGAACACCGGGGAGCTGTTTTTT.

This chain links TRBV7-9 with TRBJ1-4; 10 bases line up with TRBD1. This CDR3 has 16 amino acids. Trimming took 3 bases from V and 0 from J; bases not matched to a gene: 1. Germline V gene lookup returns CDR1 SEHNR and CDR2 FQNEAQ (reference sequence). In DNA, the CDR3 is TGTGCCAGCAGCTTTGGACAGGGGGCAACTAATGAAAAACTGTTTTTT. Protein product: CASSFGQGATNEKLFF. Combining the CDR3 with reference TRBV7-9 and TRBJ1-4 gives the whole variable domain DTGVSQNPRHKITKRGQNVTFRCDPISEHNRLYWYRQTLGQGPEFLTYFQNEAQLEKSRLLSDRFSAERPKGSFSTLEIQRTEQGDSAMYLCASSFGQGATNEKLFFGSGTQLSVL.

This chain joins TRBV6-1 and TRBJ1-3, with 8 bases fitting TRBD1. J was trimmed by 0 bases and V by 6 bases; bases with no gene match: 4. The CDR3 has 15 amino acids. In germline, CDR1 is MNHNS, CDR2 SASEGT. Here the CDR3 reads CASREGTGSGNTIYF. In DNA, the CDR3 is TGTGCCAGCAGGGAGGGGACAGGCTCTGGAAACACCATATATTTT.

The gene calls are TRBV28 and TRBJ2-7, with 9 bases lining up with TRBD1. The CDR3 covers 16 residues. Germline V CDR1 and CDR2: MDHEN, SYDVKM. Germline trimming cut 2 bases from V and 0 bases from J; bases unmatched to any gene: 5. Here the CDR3 reads CASSLGDRALSYEQYF. CDR3 coding DNA: TGTGCCAGCAGTTTAGGGGACAGGGCCCTCTCCTACGAGCAGTACTTC. Full variable domain (missing parts from reference TRBV28 and TRBJ2-7): DVKVTQSSRYLVKRTGEKVFLECVQDMDHENMFWYRQDPGLGLRLIYFSYDVKMKEKGDIPEGYSVSREKKERFSLILESASTNQTSMYLCASSLGDRALSYEQYFGPGTRLTVT.

The CDR3 loop reads CATLRQGANYGYTF. CDR3 nucleotides: TGTGCCACCCTTCGACAGGGCGCTAACTATGGCTACACCTTC. The chain links TRBV19 to TRBJ1-2; TRBD1 aligns across 7 bases. CDR1 is LNHDA, CDR2 SQIVND, per germline (reference sequence). After removal of 10 bases from V and 0 bases from J, the junction contained 8 bases not matched to a gene. The length of the CDR3 is 14 residues.

This chain uses TRBV6-5 with TRBJ2-1, with 7 bases that match TRBD2. The CDR3 loop spans 13 amino acids. V lost 8 bases and J lost 9; bases outside the gene matches: 10. Germline CDR1 is MNHEY and CDR2 is SVGAGI. Here the CDR3 reads CASLGGSGVEQFF. The CDR3 DNA sequence: TGTGCCAGCTTAGGCGGGAGTGGGGTTGAGCAGTTCTTC.

The CDR3 nucleotides read TGTGCCAGCAGCCTGGACAGGCTTAGCAATCAGCCCCAGCATTTT. Translating gives CASSLDRLSNQPQHF. This chain joins TRBV5-8 and TRBJ1-5; 7 bases fit TRBD1. The CDR3 length is 15 residues. Germline V gene sequence: CDR1 SGHTS, CDR2 YDEGEE. The V and J ends lost 4 bases and 0 bases, in that order; junction bases with no gene match: 4.

The chain uses TRBV28 and TRBJ2-1; 7 nucleotides align to TRBD2. The germline V gene encodes CDR1 MDHEN and CDR2 SYDVKM. V was pared by 2 bases and J by 0 bases, with 7 bases of the junction left unmatched. The CDR3 covers 17 residues. DNA of the CDR3: TGTGCCAGCAGTTTACAAGTCGGCGGGAGCTCCTACAATGAGCAGTTCTTC. The encoded protein is CASSLQVGGSSYNEQFF.

This chain links TRBV19 with TRBJ2-3, with 7 positions matching TRBD1. Germline CDR1 and CDR2: LNHDA and SQIVND (reference sequence). The junction had 12 bases not matched to a gene; V was cut back by 4 bases and J by 14 bases. The CDR3 has 13 amino acids. The CDR3 here is CASSRGQVGFRYF. In DNA, the CDR3 is TGTGCCAGTAGTAGAGGACAGGTTGGGTTTCGGTATTTT.

This clone has only a few counts. The chain employs TRBV7-9 and TRBJ1-4; possible D gene TRBD1, 6 bases. The V end was cut by 3 bases, the J end by 5 bases, with 10 bases between. The germline V gene encodes CDR1 SEHNR and CDR2 FQNEAQ (reference sequence). This CDR3 contains 14 residues. Here the CDR3 reads CASSLAGANEKLFF. The CDR3 nucleotides read TGTGCCAGCAGCTTGGCAGGGGCCAATGAAAAACTGTTTTTT.

This clone came up once. The CDR3 loop reads CASSLLTTSTDTQYF. In DNA, the CDR3 is TGCGCCAGCAGCTTACTTACTACCAGCACAGATACGCAGTATTTT. J is TRBJ2-3 and V is TRBV5-1; D call uncertain. The germline V gene encodes CDR1 SGHRS and CDR2 YFSETQ. There are 15 residues in the CDR3. V shed 2 bases and J shed 0 bases, with 10 bases lying between them. Full variable domain (remainder filled in from reference TRBV5-1 and TRBJ2-3): KAGVTQTPRYLIKTRGQQVTLSCSPISGHRSVSWYQQTPGQGLQFLFEYFSETQRNKGNFPGRFSGRQFSNSRSEMNVSTLELGDSALYLCASSLLTTSTDTQYFGPGTRLTVL.